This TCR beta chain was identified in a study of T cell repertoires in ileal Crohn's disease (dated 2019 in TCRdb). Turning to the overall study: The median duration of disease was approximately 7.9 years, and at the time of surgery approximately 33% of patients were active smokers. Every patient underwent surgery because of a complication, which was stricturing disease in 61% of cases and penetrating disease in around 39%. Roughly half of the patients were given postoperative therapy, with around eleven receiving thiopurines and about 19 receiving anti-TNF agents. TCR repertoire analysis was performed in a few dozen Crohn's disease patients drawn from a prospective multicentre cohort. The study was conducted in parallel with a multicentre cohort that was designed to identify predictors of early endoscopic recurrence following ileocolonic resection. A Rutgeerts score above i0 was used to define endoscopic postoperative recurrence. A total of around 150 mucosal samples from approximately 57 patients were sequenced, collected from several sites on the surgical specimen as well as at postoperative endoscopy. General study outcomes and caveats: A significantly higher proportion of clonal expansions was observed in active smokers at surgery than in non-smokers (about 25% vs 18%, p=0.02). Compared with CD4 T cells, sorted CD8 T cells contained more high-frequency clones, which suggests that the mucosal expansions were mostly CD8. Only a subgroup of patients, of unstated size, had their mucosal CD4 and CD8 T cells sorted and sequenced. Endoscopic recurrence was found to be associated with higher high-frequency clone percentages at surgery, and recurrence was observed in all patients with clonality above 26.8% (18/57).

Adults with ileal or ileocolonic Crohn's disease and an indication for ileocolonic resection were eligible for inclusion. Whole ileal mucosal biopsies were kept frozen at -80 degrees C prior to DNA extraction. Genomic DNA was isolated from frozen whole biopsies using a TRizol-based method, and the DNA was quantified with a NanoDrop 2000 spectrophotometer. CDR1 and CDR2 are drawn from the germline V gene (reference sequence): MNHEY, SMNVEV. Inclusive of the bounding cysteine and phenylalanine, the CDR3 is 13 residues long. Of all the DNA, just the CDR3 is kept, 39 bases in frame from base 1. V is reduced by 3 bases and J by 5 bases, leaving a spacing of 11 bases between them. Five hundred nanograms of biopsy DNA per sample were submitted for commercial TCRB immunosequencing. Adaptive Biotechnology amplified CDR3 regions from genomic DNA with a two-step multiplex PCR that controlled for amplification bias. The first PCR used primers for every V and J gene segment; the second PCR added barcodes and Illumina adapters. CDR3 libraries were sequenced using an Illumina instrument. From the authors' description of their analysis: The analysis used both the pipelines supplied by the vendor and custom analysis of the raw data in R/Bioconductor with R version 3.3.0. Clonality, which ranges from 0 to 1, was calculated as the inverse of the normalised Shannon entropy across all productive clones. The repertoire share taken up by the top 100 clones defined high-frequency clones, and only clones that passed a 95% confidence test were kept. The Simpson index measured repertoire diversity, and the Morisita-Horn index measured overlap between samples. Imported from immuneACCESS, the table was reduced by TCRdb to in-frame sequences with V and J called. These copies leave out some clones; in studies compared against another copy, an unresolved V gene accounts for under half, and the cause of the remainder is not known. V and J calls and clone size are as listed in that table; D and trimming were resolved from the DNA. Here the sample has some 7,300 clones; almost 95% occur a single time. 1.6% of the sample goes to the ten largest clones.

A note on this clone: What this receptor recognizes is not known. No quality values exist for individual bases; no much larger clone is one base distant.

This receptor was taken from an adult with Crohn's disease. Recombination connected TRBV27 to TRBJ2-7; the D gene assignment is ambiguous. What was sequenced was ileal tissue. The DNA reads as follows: TGTGCCAGCAGTTTGACGCGGATCCACGAGCAGTACTTC. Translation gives CASSLTRIHEQYF.